The rows below give T cell receptor beta chains drawn from one sample of a study of T cells in Graves' hyperthyroidism and ophthalmopathy. TCRdb reprocessed the multiplex PCR reads via MiXCR and lists one record per CDR3 protein. Found here are about 250,000 distinct CDR3 sequences, roughly 15% of them singletons; the top ten hold around 30%. The sequencing input was blood. These receptors were obtained from a woman in her fifties or sixties with Graves' hyperthyroidism that later progressed to Graves' ophthalmopathy. CDR3s include the opening cysteine and the closing phenylalanine or tryptophan. Fields, in order: D gene, clone size, CDR3 length, J gene, V gene, CDR3 protein, CDR3 DNA. A D gene is named only where the DNA matches it firmly. Expanded clones are given a class, and other clones once, few, many or no size at all.

D gene: .; clone size: many; CDR3 length: 15; J gene: TRBJ2-7; V gene: TRBV6-1; CDR3 protein: CASSVGDGSSYEQYF; CDR3 DNA: TGTGCCAGCAGTGTCGGGGACGGATCCTCCTACGAGCAGTACTTC
D gene: .; clone size: few; CDR3 length: 20; J gene: TRBJ1-1; V gene: TRBV7-9; CDR3 protein: CASSRTIGGFPVIPNTEAFF; CDR3 DNA: TGTGCCAGCAGTCGTACGATCGGCGGGTTTCCAGTGATACCGAACACTGAAGCTTTCTTT
D gene: .; clone size: few; CDR3 length: 14; J gene: TRBJ2-2; V gene: TRBV11-3; CDR3 protein: CATSLGAHTGELFF; CDR3 DNA: TGTGCCACCAGCTTAGGGGCGCACACCGGGGAGCTGTTTTTT
D gene: TRBD1; clone size: many; CDR3 length: 14; J gene: TRBJ1-5; V gene: TRBV6-1; CDR3 protein: CASSLQGNNQPQHF; CDR3 DNA: TGTGCCAGCAGCTTACAGGGGAACAATCAGCCCCAGCATTTT
D gene: TRBD2; clone size: many; CDR3 length: 14; J gene: TRBJ2-7; V gene: TRBV5-1; CDR3 protein: CASRGLAVSHEQYF; CDR3 DNA: TGCGCCAGCAGAGGACTAGCCGTTTCCCACGAGCAGTACTTC
D gene: .; clone size: .; CDR3 length: 11; J gene: TRBJ1-2; V gene: TRBV28; CDR3 protein: CASSFDSGYTF; CDR3 DNA: TGTGCCAGCAGTTTTGACTCTGGCTACACCTTC
D gene: TRBD2; clone size: many; CDR3 length: 14; J gene: TRBJ2-6; V gene: TRBV30; CDR3 protein: CATSANSGANVLTF; CDR3 DNA: TGTGCCACTAGCGCTAACTCTGGGGCCAACGTCCTGACTTTC
D gene: .; clone size: .; CDR3 length: 15; J gene: TRBJ1-2; V gene: TRBV24-1; CDR3 protein: CATSDPPAGDYGYTF; CDR3 DNA: TGTGCCACCAGTGATCCCCCAGCAGGAGACTATGGCTACACCTTC
D gene: .; clone size: many; CDR3 length: 13; J gene: TRBJ2-7; V gene: TRBV10-3; CDR3 protein: CAISDEQGYEQYF; CDR3 DNA: TGTGCCATCAGTGATGAGCAGGGTTACGAGCAGTACTTC
D gene: .; clone size: .; CDR3 length: 15; J gene: TRBJ1-1; V gene: TRBV6-2/TRBV6-3; CDR3 protein: CASSSGGGWVTEAFF; CDR3 DNA: TGTGCCAGCAGTTCCGGGGGGGGTTGGGTCACTGAAGCTTTCTTT
D gene: TRBD1; clone size: many; CDR3 length: 14; J gene: TRBJ1-1; V gene: TRBV7-9; CDR3 protein: CASSLAGQRTEAFF; CDR3 DNA: TGTGCCAGCAGCTTAGCGGGACAGCGTACTGAAGCTTTCTTT
D gene: TRBD1; clone size: many; CDR3 length: 17; J gene: TRBJ2-5; V gene: TRBV20-1; CDR3 protein: CSATIYTGTGIRETQYF; CDR3 DNA: TGCAGTGCTACTATTTATACCGGGACAGGGATCCGAGAGACCCAGTACTTC
D gene: .; clone size: many; CDR3 length: 15; J gene: TRBJ2-2; V gene: TRBV6-1; CDR3 protein: CASKTRDSNTGELFF; CDR3 DNA: TGTGCCAGCAAAACCCGGGACTCCAACACCGGGGAGCTGTTTTTT
D gene: .; clone size: many; CDR3 length: 15; J gene: TRBJ2-2; V gene: TRBV6-1; CDR3 protein: CASRTASTNTGELFF; CDR3 DNA: TGTGCCAGCAGGACGGCTAGTACGAACACCGGGGAGCTGTTTTTT
D gene: .; clone size: many; CDR3 length: 16; J gene: TRBJ1-1; V gene: TRBV6-5; CDR3 protein: CASSYSIVGTPTEAFF; CDR3 DNA: TGTGCCAGCAGTTACTCGATCGTCGGGACCCCCACTGAAGCTTTCTTT
D gene: TRBD1; clone size: few; CDR3 length: 16; J gene: TRBJ1-1; V gene: TRBV5-1; CDR3 protein: CASSFGQGLGDTEAFF; CDR3 DNA: TGCGCCAGCAGCTTCGGACAGGGACTAGGGGACACTGAAGCTTTCTTT
D gene: TRBD1; clone size: many; CDR3 length: 13; J gene: TRBJ1-2; V gene: TRBV5-5; CDR3 protein: CASTSLQGAGYTF; CDR3 DNA: TGTGCCAGCACCTCATTACAGGGGGCTGGCTACACCTTC
D gene: TRBD1; clone size: .; CDR3 length: 13; J gene: TRBJ1-6; V gene: TRBV2; CDR3 protein: CASREDRGSPLHF; CDR3 DNA: TGTGCCAGCAGAGAGGACAGGGGCTCACCCCTCCACTTT
D gene: .; clone size: many; CDR3 length: 13; J gene: TRBJ1-1; V gene: TRBV27; CDR3 protein: CASRSPAGTEAFF; CDR3 DNA: TGTGCCAGCAGGTCCCCCGCGGGCACTGAAGCTTTCTTT
D gene: .; clone size: few; CDR3 length: 15; J gene: TRBJ1-4; V gene: TRBV12-3/TRBV12-4; CDR3 protein: CASSGGQTTNEKLFF; CDR3 DNA: TGTGCCAGCAGTGGAGGACAGACGACTAATGAAAAACTGTTTTTT
D gene: TRBD1; clone size: many; CDR3 length: 14; J gene: TRBJ2-7; V gene: TRBV20-1; CDR3 protein: CSAAVHRGLYEQYF; CDR3 DNA: TGCAGTGCTGCGGTTCACAGGGGGCTCTACGAGCAGTACTTC
D gene: .; clone size: few; CDR3 length: 16; J gene: TRBJ1-5; V gene: TRBV4-2; CDR3 protein: CASSQGGRGDGQPQHF; CDR3 DNA: TGTGCCAGCAGCCAAGGAGGGCGAGGTGACGGTCAGCCCCAGCATTTT
D gene: .; clone size: many; CDR3 length: 15; J gene: TRBJ1-2; V gene: TRBV7-9; CDR3 protein: CASSLEWAGRHGYTF; CDR3 DNA: TGTGCCAGCAGCTTAGAGTGGGCAGGGAGACACGGCTACACCTTC
D gene: TRBD1; clone size: .; CDR3 length: 15; J gene: TRBJ1-1; V gene: TRBV27; CDR3 protein: CASRWDRGSNTEAFF; CDR3 DNA: TGTGCCAGCAGGTGGGACAGGGGTTCGAACACTGAAGCTTTCTTT
D gene: TRBD1; clone size: many; CDR3 length: 17; J gene: TRBJ2-7; V gene: TRBV24-1; CDR3 protein: CATSDYRTGLNIYEQYF; CDR3 DNA: TGTGCCACCAGTGATTACCGGACAGGGCTGAATATCTACGAGCAGTACTTC
D gene: .; clone size: .; CDR3 length: 12; J gene: TRBJ2-7; V gene: TRBV20-1; CDR3 protein: CSARDRHYEQYF; CDR3 DNA: TGCAGTGCTAGAGATCGGCACTACGAGCAGTACTTC
D gene: .; clone size: many; CDR3 length: 13; J gene: TRBJ1-1; V gene: TRBV3-1; CDR3 protein: CASSDTVNTEAFF; CDR3 DNA: TGTGCCAGCAGCGATACAGTGAACACTGAAGCTTTCTTT
D gene: .; clone size: many; CDR3 length: 12; J gene: TRBJ1-1; V gene: TRBV2; CDR3 protein: CASKAGPTEAFF; CDR3 DNA: TGTGCCAGCAAAGCCGGACCCACTGAAGCTTTCTTT
D gene: .; clone size: many; CDR3 length: 15; J gene: TRBJ2-7; V gene: TRBV2; CDR3 protein: CASSGRVELAYEQYF; CDR3 DNA: TGTGCCAGCAGTGGTCGGGTTGAACTCGCCTACGAGCAGTACTTC
D gene: TRBD1; clone size: .; CDR3 length: 16; J gene: TRBJ2-7; V gene: TRBV19; CDR3 protein: CASSMGQGWSSDEQYF; CDR3 DNA: TGTGCCAGTAGTATGGGACAGGGTTGGTCAAGCGACGAGCAGTACTTC
D gene: .; clone size: many; CDR3 length: 14; J gene: TRBJ2-4; V gene: TRBV27; CDR3 protein: CASSRGLAKNIQYF; CDR3 DNA: TGTGCCAGCAGTCGCGGACTAGCCAAAAACATTCAGTACTTC
D gene: .; clone size: few; CDR3 length: 16; J gene: TRBJ2-5; V gene: TRBV19; CDR3 protein: CASSMPYRTRRETQYF; CDR3 DNA: TGTGCCAGTAGTATGCCATATAGGACGCGCCGGGAGACCCAGTACTTC
D gene: .; clone size: many; CDR3 length: 14; J gene: TRBJ1-1; V gene: TRBV24-1; CDR3 protein: CATSLGRSNTEAFF; CDR3 DNA: TGTGCCACCAGTCTCGGCCGCTCGAACACTGAAGCTTTCTTT
D gene: .; clone size: .; CDR3 length: 11; J gene: TRBJ2-7; V gene: TRBV20-1; CDR3 protein: CSARGDWEQYF; CDR3 DNA: TGCAGTGCACGGGGAGACTGGGAGCAGTACTTC
D gene: .; clone size: many; CDR3 length: 14; J gene: TRBJ1-2; V gene: TRBV6-1; CDR3 protein: CASSELGGGYGYTF; CDR3 DNA: TGTGCCAGCAGTGAACTTGGTGGGGGATATGGCTACACCTTC
D gene: TRBD1; clone size: few; CDR3 length: 14; J gene: TRBJ2-7; V gene: TRBV9; CDR3 protein: CASSVDRGLYEQYF; CDR3 DNA: TGTGCCAGCAGCGTAGACAGGGGGCTCTACGAGCAGTACTTC
D gene: TRBD1; clone size: few; CDR3 length: 17; J gene: TRBJ1-3; V gene: TRBV3-1; CDR3 protein: CASSQEVGQGSGNTIYF; CDR3 DNA: TGTGCCAGCAGCCAAGAAGTAGGACAGGGCTCTGGAAACACCATATATTTT
D gene: TRBD2; clone size: many; CDR3 length: 18; J gene: TRBJ2-5; V gene: TRBV24-1; CDR3 protein: CATSGPGRAGDGGETQYF; CDR3 DNA: TGTGCCACCAGTGGCCCGGGTAGAGCGGGAGACGGAGGGGAGACCCAGTACTTC
D gene: .; clone size: .; CDR3 length: 15; J gene: TRBJ1-6; V gene: TRBV19; CDR3 protein: CASGPSTGYNSPLHF; CDR3 DNA: TGTGCCAGTGGCCCCTCTACAGGGTATAATTCACCCCTCCACTTT
D gene: TRBD1; clone size: many; CDR3 length: 14; J gene: TRBJ1-4; V gene: TRBV2; CDR3 protein: CASSGRDRGSKLFF; CDR3 DNA: TGTGCCAGCAGTGGCCGGGACAGGGGGTCGAAACTGTTTTTT
D gene: TRBD1; clone size: few; CDR3 length: 15; J gene: TRBJ1-4; V gene: TRBV11-2; CDR3 protein: CARQGGLATNEKLFF; CDR3 DNA: TGTGCCAGACAGGGGGGACTTGCAACTAATGAAAAACTGTTTTTT
D gene: TRBD1; clone size: few; CDR3 length: 15; J gene: TRBJ2-3; V gene: TRBV16; CDR3 protein: CASTHGQGAGDTQYF; CDR3 DNA: TGTGCCAGCACCCACGGACAGGGGGCCGGCGATACGCAGTATTTT
D gene: TRBD1; clone size: many; CDR3 length: 16; J gene: TRBJ2-2; V gene: TRBV5-1; CDR3 protein: CASSPQGQGITGELFF; CDR3 DNA: TGCGCCAGCAGCCCCCAAGGACAGGGGATCACCGGGGAGCTGTTTTTT
D gene: TRBD1; clone size: many; CDR3 length: 14; J gene: TRBJ2-5; V gene: TRBV20-1; CDR3 protein: CSGGLPGQGGTQYF; CDR3 DNA: TGCAGTGGGGGTTTACCGGGACAGGGGGGGACCCAGTACTTC
D gene: .; clone size: few; CDR3 length: 14; J gene: TRBJ1-2; V gene: TRBV19; CDR3 protein: CASRSKATNYGYTF; CDR3 DNA: TGTGCCAGTAGGTCGAAAGCTACTAACTATGGCTACACCTTC
D gene: TRBD2; clone size: many; CDR3 length: 17; J gene: TRBJ2-5; V gene: TRBV11-2; CDR3 protein: CASSLDLNSGRKETQYF; CDR3 DNA: TGTGCCAGCAGCTTAGATCTCAATAGCGGGAGGAAAGAGACCCAGTACTTC
D gene: TRBD1; clone size: .; CDR3 length: 15; J gene: TRBJ1-1; V gene: TRBV6-1; CDR3 protein: CASKYMGQGLIEAFF; CDR3 DNA: TGTGCCAGCAAATATATGGGACAGGGGTTAATTGAAGCTTTCTTT
D gene: .; clone size: many; CDR3 length: 16; J gene: TRBJ1-2; V gene: TRBV6-1; CDR3 protein: CASNSNFQGSNYGYTF; CDR3 DNA: TGTGCCAGCAACTCGAATTTCCAAGGGAGTAACTATGGCTACACCTTC
D gene: .; clone size: many; CDR3 length: 14; J gene: TRBJ2-5; V gene: TRBV7-2; CDR3 protein: CASSLYSYQETQYF; CDR3 DNA: TGTGCCAGCAGCTTATATAGTTACCAAGAGACCCAGTACTTC
D gene: .; clone size: many; CDR3 length: 13; J gene: TRBJ1-1; V gene: TRBV12-3/TRBV12-4; CDR3 protein: CASTTSPDRQAFF; CDR3 DNA: TGTGCCAGCACCACCTCCCCTGACAGACAAGCTTTCTTT
D gene: TRBD1; clone size: many; CDR3 length: 14; J gene: TRBJ2-3; V gene: TRBV7-2; CDR3 protein: CASSFDRVADTQYF; CDR3 DNA: TGTGCCAGCAGCTTCGACAGGGTGGCAGATACGCAGTATTTT